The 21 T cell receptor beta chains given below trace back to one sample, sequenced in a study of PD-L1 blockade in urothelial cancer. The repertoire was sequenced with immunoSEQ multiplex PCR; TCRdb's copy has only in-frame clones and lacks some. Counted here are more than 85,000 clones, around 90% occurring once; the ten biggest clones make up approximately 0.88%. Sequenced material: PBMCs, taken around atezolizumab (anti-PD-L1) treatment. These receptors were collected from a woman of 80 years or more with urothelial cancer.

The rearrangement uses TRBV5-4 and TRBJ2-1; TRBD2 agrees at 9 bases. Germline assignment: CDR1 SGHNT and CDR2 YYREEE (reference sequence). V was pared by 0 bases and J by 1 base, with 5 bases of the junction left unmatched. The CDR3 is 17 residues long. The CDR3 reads CASSLASGRLSYNEQFF. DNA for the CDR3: TGTGCCAGCAGCTTGGCCAGCGGGAGGCTTTCCTACAATGAGCAGTTCTTC.

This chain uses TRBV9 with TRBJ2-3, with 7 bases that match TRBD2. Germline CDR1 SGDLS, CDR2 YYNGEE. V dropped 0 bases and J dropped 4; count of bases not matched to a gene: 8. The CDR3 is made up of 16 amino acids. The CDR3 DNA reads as TGTGCCAGCAGCGTAGGGGGAGCGGGATTGTCAGATACGCAGTATTTT. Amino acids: CASSVGGAGLSDTQYF.

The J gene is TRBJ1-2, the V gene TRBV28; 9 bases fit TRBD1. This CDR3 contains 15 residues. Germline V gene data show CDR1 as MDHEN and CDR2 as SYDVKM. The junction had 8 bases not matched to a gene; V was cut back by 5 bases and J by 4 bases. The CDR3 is CASSITGGAGYGYTF. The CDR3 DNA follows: TGTGCCAGCAGTATAACAGGGGGCGCCGGCTATGGCTACACCTTC.

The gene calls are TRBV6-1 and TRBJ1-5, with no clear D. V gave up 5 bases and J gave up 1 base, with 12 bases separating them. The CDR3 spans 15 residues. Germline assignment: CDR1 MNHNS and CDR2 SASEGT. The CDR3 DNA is TGTGCCAGCAGTCGGGGTCCATTGAGCAATCAGCCCCAGCATTTT. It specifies CASSRGPLSNQPQHF.

The CDR3: CASSLDGSLTDTQYF. The CDR3 region has the DNA TGCGCCAGCAGCTTGGACGGGAGCCTCACAGATACGCAGTATTTT. The chain employs TRBV5-1 and TRBJ2-3; maybe TRBD2 (6 bases). The germline V and J ends were trimmed by 0 bases and 2 bases, with 10 bases remaining between them. This CDR3 spans 15 amino acids. The germline gives CDR1 SGHRS, CDR2 YFSETQ.

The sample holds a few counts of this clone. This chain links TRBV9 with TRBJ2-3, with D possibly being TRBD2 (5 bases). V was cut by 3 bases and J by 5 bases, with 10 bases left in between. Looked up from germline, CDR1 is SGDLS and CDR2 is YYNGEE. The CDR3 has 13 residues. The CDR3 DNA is TGTGCCAGCAGCGCAAGGACTGGAGATACGCAGTATTTT. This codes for CASSARTGDTQYF.

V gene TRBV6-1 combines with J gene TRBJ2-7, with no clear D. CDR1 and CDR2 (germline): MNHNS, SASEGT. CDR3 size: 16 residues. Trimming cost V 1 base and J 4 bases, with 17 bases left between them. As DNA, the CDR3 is TGTGCCAGCAGTGAAGGTTGGTTGGCAGCAGGATACGAGCAGTACTTC. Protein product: CASSEGWLAAGYEQYF.

CDR3: CASSITARDTQYF. Here the CDR3 DNA reads TGTGCCAGTAGTATTACAGCAAGAGATACGCAGTATTTT. The rearrangement links TRBV19 to TRBJ2-3; no definite D call. The CDR3 sequence is 13 residues long. The germline V gene has CDR1 LNHDA and CDR2 SQIVND (reference sequence). V was shortened by 3 bases and J by 5 bases, with 9 bases between the two germline ends. The whole variable domain, filled in from reference TRBV19 and TRBJ2-3, reads DGGITQSPKYLFRKEGQNVTLSCEQNLNHDAMYWYRQDPGQGLRLIYYSQIVNDFQKGDIAEGYSVSREKKESFPLTVTSAQKNPTAFYLCASSITARDTQYFGPGTRLTVL.

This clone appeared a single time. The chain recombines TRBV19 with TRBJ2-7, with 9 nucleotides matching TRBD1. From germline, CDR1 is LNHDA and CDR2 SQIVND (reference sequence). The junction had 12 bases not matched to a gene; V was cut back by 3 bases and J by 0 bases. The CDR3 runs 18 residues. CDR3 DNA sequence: TGTGCCAGTAGTATTCTCCCCCCCGGGACAGGGCTCTCCTACGAGCAGTACTTC. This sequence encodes CASSILPPGTGLSYEQYF.

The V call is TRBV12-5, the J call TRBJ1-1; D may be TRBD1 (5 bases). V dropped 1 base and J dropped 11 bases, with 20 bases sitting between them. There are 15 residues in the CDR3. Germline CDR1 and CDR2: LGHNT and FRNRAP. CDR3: CASGLDPGILVGAFF. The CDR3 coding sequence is TGTGCTAGTGGTTTGGACCCAGGGATTTTAGTGGGTGCTTTCTTT.

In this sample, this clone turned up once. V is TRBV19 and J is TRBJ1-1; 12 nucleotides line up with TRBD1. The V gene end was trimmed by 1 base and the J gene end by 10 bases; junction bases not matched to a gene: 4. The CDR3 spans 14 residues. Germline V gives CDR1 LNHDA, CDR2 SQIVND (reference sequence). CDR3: CASSIGGTGGTAFF. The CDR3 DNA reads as TGTGCCAGTAGTATAGGCGGGACAGGGGGCACAGCTTTCTTT. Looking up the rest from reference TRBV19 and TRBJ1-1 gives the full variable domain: DGGITQSPKYLFRKEGQNVTLSCEQNLNHDAMYWYRQDPGQGLRLIYYSQIVNDFQKGDIAEGYSVSREKKESFPLTVTSAQKNPTAFYLCASSIGGTGGTAFFGQGTRLTVV.

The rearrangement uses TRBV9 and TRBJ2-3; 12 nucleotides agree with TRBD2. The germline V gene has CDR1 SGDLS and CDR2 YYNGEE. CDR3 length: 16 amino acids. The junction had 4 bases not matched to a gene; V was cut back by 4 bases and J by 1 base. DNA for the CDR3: TGTGCCAGCAGCCCCAGGACTAGCGGGGGCACAGATACGCAGTATTTT. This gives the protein CASSPRTSGGTDTQYF.

CDR3 in amino acids: CASSVNSYGYTF. The CDR3 nucleotides are TGTGCCAGCAGTGTAAATTCCTATGGCTACACCTTC. The chain employs TRBV6-1 and TRBJ1-2; D gene ambiguous. The germline V gene encodes CDR1 MNHNS and CDR2 SASEGT. The V end lost 4 bases, the J end lost 4 bases, and 7 bases lay between the germline ends. The CDR3 contains 12 residues.

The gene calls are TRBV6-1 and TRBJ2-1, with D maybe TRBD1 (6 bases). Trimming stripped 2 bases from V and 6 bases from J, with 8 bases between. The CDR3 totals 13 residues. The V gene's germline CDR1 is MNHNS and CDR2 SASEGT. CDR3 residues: CASSEQGINEQFF. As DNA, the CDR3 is TGTGCCAGCAGTGAACAGGGGATCAATGAGCAGTTCTTC.

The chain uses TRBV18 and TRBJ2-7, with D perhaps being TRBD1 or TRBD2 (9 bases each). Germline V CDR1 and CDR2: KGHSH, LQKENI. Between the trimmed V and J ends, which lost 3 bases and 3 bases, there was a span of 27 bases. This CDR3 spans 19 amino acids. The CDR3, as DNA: TGTGCCAGCTCACCGACAGACAGGGGGACCTTAGCGGGAGTCTACGAGCAGTACTTC. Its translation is CASSPTDRGTLAGVYEQYF.

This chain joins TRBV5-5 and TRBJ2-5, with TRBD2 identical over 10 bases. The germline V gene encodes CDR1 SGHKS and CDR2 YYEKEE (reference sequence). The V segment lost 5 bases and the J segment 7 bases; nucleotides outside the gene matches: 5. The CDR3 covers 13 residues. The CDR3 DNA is TGTGCCAGCAGTCTAGCGGGAGCCGGGACCCAGTACTTC. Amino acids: CASSLAGAGTQYF.

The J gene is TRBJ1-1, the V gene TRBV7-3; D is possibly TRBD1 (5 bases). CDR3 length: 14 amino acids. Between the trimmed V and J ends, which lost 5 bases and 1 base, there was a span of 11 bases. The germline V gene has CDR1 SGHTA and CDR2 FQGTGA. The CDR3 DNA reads TGTGCCAGCAGCCCCGGACACACGAACACTGAAGCTTTCTTT. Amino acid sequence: CASSPGHTNTEAFF.

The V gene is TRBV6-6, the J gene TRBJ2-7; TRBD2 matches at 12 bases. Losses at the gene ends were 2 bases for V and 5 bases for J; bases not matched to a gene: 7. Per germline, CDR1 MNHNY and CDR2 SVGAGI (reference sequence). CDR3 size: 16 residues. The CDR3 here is CASSYDATSGSNEQYF. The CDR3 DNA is TGTGCCAGCAGTTACGACGCGACTAGCGGGAGTAACGAGCAGTACTTC.

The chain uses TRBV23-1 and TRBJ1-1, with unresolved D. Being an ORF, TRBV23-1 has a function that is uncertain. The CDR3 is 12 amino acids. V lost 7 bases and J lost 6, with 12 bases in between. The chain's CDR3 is CASIPRKAEAFF. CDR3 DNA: TGCGCCAGCATCCCCAGGAAAGCTGAAGCTTTCTTT.

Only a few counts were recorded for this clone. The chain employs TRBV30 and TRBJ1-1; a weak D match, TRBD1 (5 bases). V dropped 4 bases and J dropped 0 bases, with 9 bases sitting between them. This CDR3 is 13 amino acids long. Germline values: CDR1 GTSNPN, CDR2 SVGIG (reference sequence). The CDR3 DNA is TGTGCCTGGAAAGAACAGGTGAACACTGAAGCTTTCTTT. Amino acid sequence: CAWKEQVNTEAFF.

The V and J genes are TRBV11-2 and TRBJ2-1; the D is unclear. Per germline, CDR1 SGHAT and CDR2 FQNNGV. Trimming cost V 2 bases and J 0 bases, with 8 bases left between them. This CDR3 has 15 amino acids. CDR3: CASSLMAVSYNEQFF. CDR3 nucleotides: TGTGCCAGCAGCTTAATGGCGGTCTCCTACAATGAGCAGTTCTTC.